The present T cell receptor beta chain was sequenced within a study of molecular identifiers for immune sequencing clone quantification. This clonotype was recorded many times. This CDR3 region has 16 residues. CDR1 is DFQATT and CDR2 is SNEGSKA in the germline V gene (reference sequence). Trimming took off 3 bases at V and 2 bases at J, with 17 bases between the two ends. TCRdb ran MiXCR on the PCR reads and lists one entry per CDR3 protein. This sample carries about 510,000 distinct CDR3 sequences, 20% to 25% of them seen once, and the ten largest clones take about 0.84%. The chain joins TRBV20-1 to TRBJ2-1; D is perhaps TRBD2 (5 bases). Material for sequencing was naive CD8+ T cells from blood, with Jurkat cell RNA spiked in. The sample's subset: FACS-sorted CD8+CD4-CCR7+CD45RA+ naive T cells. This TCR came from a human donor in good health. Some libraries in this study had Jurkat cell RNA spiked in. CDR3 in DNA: TGCAGTGCTAGGGCCCCGGAGCAGCGGACCTACAATGAGCAGTTCTTC. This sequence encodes CSARAPEQRTYNEQFF.